Presented here are 24 T cell receptor beta chains from one specimen sequenced in a study of blood T cell repertoires in COVID-19. Method: immunoSEQ multiplex PCR; TCRdb's copy keeps in-frame clones and lacks some. The sample contains about 98,000 clones, 80% to 85% of which appear only once. Sequenced sample: peripheral blood. All receptors come from a man in his sixties with acute or convalescent COVID-19.

The V and J genes are TRBV5-1 and TRBJ2-3; D is unresolved. This CDR3 has 14 amino acids. Germline assignment: CDR1 SGHRS and CDR2 YFSETQ. Trimming pared 0 bases from V and 2 bases from J, leaving 7 bases between. Here the CDR3 reads CASSLGSYTDTQYF. The CDR3 DNA reads TGCGCCAGCAGCTTGGGGTCCTACACAGATACGCAGTATTTT.

This chain uses TRBV5-6 with TRBJ1-2; 9 bases align to TRBD1. Germline V lookup: CDR1 SGHDT, CDR2 YYEEEE. J gave up 3 bases and V 3 bases, and 3 bases lay outside the gene matches. This CDR3 region has 14 residues. The CDR3 reads CASSSRDRDYGYTF. Written as DNA, the CDR3 is TGTGCCAGCAGCTCCCGGGACAGGGACTATGGCTACACCTTC.

The chain is built from TRBV5-1 and TRBJ1-5; D unresolved. This CDR3 region has 12 residues. V was clipped by 4 bases and J by 7 bases, with 9 bases between them. Germline assignment: CDR1 SGHRS and CDR2 YFSETQ. The CDR3, as DNA: TGCGCCAGCAGCCTAGAGGGCCAGCCCCAGCATTTT. It codes for CASSLEGQPQHF.

The chain couples TRBV30 to TRBJ1-3; 8 nucleotides line up with TRBD1. This CDR3 has 17 amino acids. The J segment lost 1 base and the V segment lost 3 bases, leaving 11 bases of the junction unmatched. Germline V gene lookup returns CDR1 GTSNPN and CDR2 SVGIG (reference sequence). The CDR3 DNA is TGTGCCTGGAGATGGTCCCGCAGGGGGCAGTCTGGAAACACCATATATTTT. This codes for CAWRWSRRGQSGNTIYF.

This chain uses TRBV4-1 with TRBJ2-2; the D gene is possibly TRBD1 (5 bases). The CDR3 loop spans 14 amino acids. V lost 1 base to trimming and J lost 5 bases, with 8 bases between them. Germline V CDR1 and CDR2: MGHRA, YSYEKL. The CDR3 loop is CASSQVQGTGELFF. The CDR3 nucleotides are TGCGCCAGCAGCCAAGTGCAGGGAACCGGGGAGCTGTTTTTT.

V usage is TRBV10-3 and J usage is TRBJ2-1; maybe TRBD1 (6 bases). Trimming took off 0 bases at V and 9 bases at J, with 9 bases between the two ends. The CDR3 spans 13 residues. Germline-derived CDR1 and CDR2 are ENHRY and SYGVKD. The CDR3 nucleotides read TGTGCCATCAGTGAGTCGGGGGCGGGTGAGCAGTTCTTC. This translates into CAISESGAGEQFF.

This chain uses TRBV9 with TRBJ2-3; 11 nucleotides line up with TRBD2. Germline V CDR1 and CDR2: SGDLS, YYNGEE. The CDR3 has 17 amino acids. Trimming took 2 bases from V and 6 from J; bases not matched to a gene: 11. CDR3 DNA sequence: TGTGCCAGCAGCGTTAGCGGGGGGGCAGATTCCTGGGATACGCAGTATTTT. This codes for CASSVSGGADSWDTQYF.

V is TRBV7-9 and J is TRBJ1-2; D is perhaps TRBD1 (6 bases). The CDR3 is 16 amino acids. V was pared by 1 base and J by 3 bases, with 15 bases between. Germline values: CDR1 SEHNR, CDR2 FQNEAQ (reference sequence). The CDR3 DNA reads TGTGCCAGCAGCTTAGTCTCTCGGGGGGCGGACTATGGCTACACCTTC. Its protein product is CASSLVSRGADYGYTF.

The chain couples TRBV9 to TRBJ1-3, with TRBD1 matching 8 bases. The CDR3 has 14 amino acids. The germline V gene encodes CDR1 SGDLS and CDR2 YYNGEE. The V and J ends lost 4 bases and 4 bases, in that order; junction bases with no gene match: 4. In nucleotides, the CDR3 is TGTGCCAGCAGCCCTTGGACAGGGGGAAACACCATATATTTT. Residues: CASSPWTGGNTIYF.

The chain carries TRBV11-2 and TRBJ2-5; TRBD2 matches 12 bases. V dropped 5 bases and J dropped 5; count of bases not matched to a gene: 3. CDR1 is SGHAT, CDR2 FQNNGV, per germline. The CDR3 runs 14 residues. CDR3 sequence: CASSPGTSGETQYF. Written as DNA, the CDR3 is TGTGCCAGCAGCCCCGGGACTAGCGGGGAGACCCAGTACTTC.

The genes are TRBV30 and TRBJ2-1; 7 positions match TRBD1. The germline CDR1 and CDR2 sequences are GTSNPN and SVGIG (reference sequence). The V segment lost 2 bases and the J segment 5 bases; nucleotides outside the gene matches: 12. This CDR3 has 16 amino acids. The CDR3 nucleotides read TGTGCCTGGAGTCCCGGGACAGAATTAGCCCACAATGAGCAGTTCTTC. Protein product: CAWSPGTELAHNEQFF.

This sequence joins TRBV19 and TRBJ2-2; a weak D match, TRBD2 (5 bases). Per germline, CDR1 LNHDA and CDR2 SQIVND (reference sequence). The CDR3 spans 15 residues. The germline V and J ends were trimmed by 5 bases and 0 bases, with 10 bases remaining between them. The CDR3 bases are TGTGCCAGTAGTTGGGAGTTCTCGAACACCGGGGAGCTGTTTTTT. This translates into CASSWEFSNTGELFF.

V and J are TRBV19 and TRBJ2-1; TRBD2 matches 8 bases. V dropped 5 bases and J dropped 10; count of bases not matched to a gene: 7. The CDR3 is 13 residues long. The germline V gene encodes CDR1 LNHDA and CDR2 SQIVND (reference sequence). CDR3 DNA: TGTGCCAGTAGTGGGGGACTAGGTGGAGAGCAGTTCTTC. It specifies CASSGGLGGEQFF.

Only a few counts were recorded for this clone. This chain uses TRBV7-9 with TRBJ1-2; D is undetermined. Germline V gene sequence: CDR1 SEHNR, CDR2 FQNEAQ (reference sequence). Trimming pared 0 bases from V and 6 bases from J, leaving 8 bases between. This CDR3 comprises 13 residues. The CDR3 DNA sequence: TGTGCCAGCAGCTTAGCGAACAGTGATGGCTACACCTTC. Translating gives CASSLANSDGYTF.

The chain has TRBV7-2 and TRBJ1-1, with 8 bases matching TRBD1. The CDR3 contains 15 residues. V lost 5 bases and J lost 1; bases outside the gene matches: 6. CDR1 SGHTA and CDR2 FQGNSA come from the germline V gene. Here the CDR3 DNA reads TGTGCCAGCAGCCGGCCGGGACAGGCGAACACTGAAGCTTTCTTT. Its protein product is CASSRPGQANTEAFF. Full variable domain (rest looked up from reference TRBV7-2 and TRBJ1-1): GAGVSQSPSNKVTEKGKDVELRCDPISGHTALYWYRQSLGQGLEFLIYFQGNSAPDKSGLPSDRFSAERTGGSVSTLTIQRTQQEDSAVYLCASSRPGQANTEAFFGQGTRLTVV.

The chain has TRBV9 and TRBJ2-3, with TRBD2 matching 7 bases. With 0 bases clipped from V and 7 bases from J, the junction kept 5 bases outside the gene matches. The V gene's germline CDR1 is SGDLS and CDR2 YYNGEE. There are 14 residues in the CDR3. CDR3 region: CASSVGLAVNTQYF. DNA of the CDR3: TGTGCCAGCAGCGTAGGCCTAGCGGTAAATACGCAGTATTTT.

The rearrangement uses TRBV2 and TRBJ2-3; 8 bases match TRBD2. J gave up 4 bases and V 6 bases, and 0 bases lay outside the gene matches. There are 12 residues in the CDR3. The germline V gene has CDR1 SNHLY and CDR2 FYNNEI. The CDR3 region has the DNA TGTGCCAGCAGGGGACTAGCAGATACGCAGTATTTT. It codes for CASRGLADTQYF.

This clone was recorded once. The chain links TRBV6-5 to TRBJ1-1; maybe TRBD1 (5 bases). V was pared by 4 bases and J by 8 bases, with 11 bases between. CDR1 is MNHEY, CDR2 SVGAGI, per germline. The CDR3 spans 12 residues. CDR3 DNA sequence: TGTGCCAGCAGTTCCCCTGGACAAGAAGCTTTCTTT. It specifies CASSSPGQEAFF.

The count of this clone is one. The V and J genes are TRBV5-3 and TRBJ2-1; 14 positions match TRBD2. TRBV5-3 carries the ORF label, with uncertain function. The CDR3 length is 19 residues. The V segment lost 4 bases and the J segment 5 bases; nucleotides outside the gene matches: 14. The CDR3 nucleotides read TGTGCCAGAAGCAAGGGACTAGCGGGAGTTGATTCAACGAACAATGAGCAGTTCTTC. Its translation is CARSKGLAGVDSTNNEQFF.

This clone was counted between two and nine times. This chain connects TRBV9 to TRBJ2-3; D unclear. The length of the CDR3 is 12 residues. The V gene lost 4 bases and the J gene lost 6 bases, with 9 bases spanning the gap. Germline lookup yields CDR1 SGDLS and CDR2 YYNGEE. CDR3 protein: CASSLSEDTQYF. The CDR3 DNA is TGTGCCAGCAGCTTGAGTGAGGATACGCAGTATTTT.

This clone showed up just once. The chain has TRBV6-1 and TRBJ2-1; D is ambiguous. CDR3 length: 14 amino acids. Per the germline V gene, CDR1 is MNHNS and CDR2 is SASEGT. V was pared by 0 bases and J by 6 bases, with 9 bases between. The CDR3 DNA reads TGTGCCAGCAGTGAAGCTGGTAGATCCAATGAGCAGTTCTTC. The encoded protein is CASSEAGRSNEQFF.

V and J are TRBV18 and TRBJ2-7; 9 nucleotides match TRBD1. Germline V lookup: CDR1 KGHSH, CDR2 LQKENI. The CDR3 runs 15 residues. V shed 5 bases, J shed 6 bases, and the junction held 11 bases outside the gene matches. CDR3 residues: CASSATGTGNFEQYF. CDR3 nucleotide sequence: TGTGCCAGCTCAGCCACGGGGACAGGGAATTTCGAGCAGTACTTC.

The chain joins TRBV12-5 to TRBJ2-6, with a weak D call TRBD2 (6 bases). V was trimmed by 0 bases and J by 2 bases, leaving 17 bases between them. CDR1 is LGHNT and CDR2 is FRNRAP in the germline V gene. The CDR3 is 19 residues long. This CDR3 reads CASGLVLGREVTGANVLTF. CDR3 nucleotide sequence: TGTGCTAGTGGTTTGGTATTGGGCAGGGAGGTGACTGGGGCCAACGTCCTGACTTTC.

The chain combines TRBV5-1 with TRBJ2-1; 11 bases map to TRBD2. Germline V gene sequence: CDR1 SGHRS, CDR2 YFSETQ. With V trimmed by 6 bases and J by 5 bases, 7 bases remained unmatched. CDR3 size: 15 residues. The CDR3 DNA reads as TGCGCCAGCAACCCTGGGACTAGCGGAAACAATGAGCAGTTCTTC. As protein: CASNPGTSGNNEQFF.